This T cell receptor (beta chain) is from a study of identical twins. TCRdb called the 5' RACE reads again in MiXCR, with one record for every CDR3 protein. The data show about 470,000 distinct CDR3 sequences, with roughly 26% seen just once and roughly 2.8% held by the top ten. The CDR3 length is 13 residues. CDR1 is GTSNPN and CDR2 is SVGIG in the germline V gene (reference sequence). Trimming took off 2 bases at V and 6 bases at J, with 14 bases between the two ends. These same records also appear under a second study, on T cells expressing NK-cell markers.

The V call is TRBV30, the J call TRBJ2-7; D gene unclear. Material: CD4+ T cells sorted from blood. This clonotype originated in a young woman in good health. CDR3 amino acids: CAWSPLRYGEQYF. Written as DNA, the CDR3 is TGTGCCTGGAGTCCCCTGAGGTACGGCGAGCAGTACTTC. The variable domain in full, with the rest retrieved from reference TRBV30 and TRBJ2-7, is SQTIHQWPATLVQPVGSPLSLECTVEGTSNPNLYWYRQAAGRGLQLLFYSVGIGQISSEVPQNLSASRPQDRQFILSSKKLLLSDSGFYLCAWSPLRYGEQYFGPGTRLTVT.